This T cell receptor beta chain was identified in a study of Graves' ophthalmopathy and Graves' hyperthyroidism. The CDR3 has 13 amino acids. Per germline, CDR1 SGHRS and CDR2 YFSETQ. There are many counts of this clonotype. The junction departs from germline at one end; a sequencing error may be responsible. The TCR beta CDR3 regions underwent amplification from RNA transcripts. HTBI-primed RT-PCR formed the first round, and a multiplex PCR formed the second. TCRdb re-analysed the multiplex PCR reads in MiXCR, keeping a single row per CDR3 protein. The data contain about 740,000 distinct CDR3 sequences, roughly 40% of them seen just once; the ten biggest clones take up around 40%.

This chain joins TRBV5-1 and TRBJ1-2; weak D call: TRBD1 (6 bases). Sequencing was performed on peripheral blood. The clonotype originates from an adult man with Graves' ophthalmopathy. CDR3 sequence (DNA): TGTGCCAGCAGTCCGGACAGAAACTATGGCTACACCTTC. It encodes CASSPDRNYGYTF.